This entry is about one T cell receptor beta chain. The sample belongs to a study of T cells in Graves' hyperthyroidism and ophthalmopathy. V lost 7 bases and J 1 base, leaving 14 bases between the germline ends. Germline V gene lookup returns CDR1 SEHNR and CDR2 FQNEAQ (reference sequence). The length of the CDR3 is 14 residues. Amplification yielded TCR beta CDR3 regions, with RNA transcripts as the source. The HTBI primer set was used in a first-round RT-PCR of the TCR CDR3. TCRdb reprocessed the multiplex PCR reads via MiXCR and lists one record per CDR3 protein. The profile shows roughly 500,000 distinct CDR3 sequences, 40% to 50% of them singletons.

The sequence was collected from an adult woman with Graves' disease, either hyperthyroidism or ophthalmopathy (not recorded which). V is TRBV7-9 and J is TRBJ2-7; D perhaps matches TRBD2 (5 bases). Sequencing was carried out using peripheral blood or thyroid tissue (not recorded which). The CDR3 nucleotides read TGTGCCAGCATTAATCCGGGGTATTCCTACGAGCAGTACTTC. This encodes CASINPGYSYEQYF.